This paragraph covers one T cell receptor (beta chain) sequence. The assay was immunoSEQ multiplex PCR, and TCRdb's table has in-frame clones only and misses some. Altogether 150,000 to 200,000 clones are present, roughly 80% being singletons, with the ten largest covering 2.8%. This sample is drawn from a study of blood T cell repertoires in COVID-19. The CDR3 runs to 15 residues. Germline lookup yields CDR1 MNHEY and CDR2 SVGEGT. V lost 4 bases, J lost 1 base, and 3 bases stayed unmatched. The sample taken for sequencing was peripheral blood. The TCR comes from a man between 70 and 80 years old with acute or convalescent COVID-19. The V gene is TRBV6-2 or TRBV6-3, the J gene TRBJ1-5, with 8 bases identical to TRBD1. The CDR3 loop is CASSFTGGSNQPQHF. The CDR3 DNA is TGTGCCAGCAGTTTCACAGGGGGGAGCAATCAGCCCCAGCATTTT.